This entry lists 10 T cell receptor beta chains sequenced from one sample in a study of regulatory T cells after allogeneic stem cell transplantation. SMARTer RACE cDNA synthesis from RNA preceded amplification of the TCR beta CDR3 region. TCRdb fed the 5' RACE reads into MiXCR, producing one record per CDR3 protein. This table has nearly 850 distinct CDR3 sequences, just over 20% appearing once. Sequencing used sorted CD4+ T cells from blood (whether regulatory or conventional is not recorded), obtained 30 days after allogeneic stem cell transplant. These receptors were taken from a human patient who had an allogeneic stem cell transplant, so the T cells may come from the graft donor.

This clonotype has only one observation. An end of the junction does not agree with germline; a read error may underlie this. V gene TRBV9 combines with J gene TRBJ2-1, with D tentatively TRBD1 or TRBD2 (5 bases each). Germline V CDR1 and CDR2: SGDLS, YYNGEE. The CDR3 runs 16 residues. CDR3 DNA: TGCGCCAGCAACGTCGCCGGGACCCCAACGAGCAATGAGCAGTTCTTC. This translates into CASNVAGTPTSNEQFF.

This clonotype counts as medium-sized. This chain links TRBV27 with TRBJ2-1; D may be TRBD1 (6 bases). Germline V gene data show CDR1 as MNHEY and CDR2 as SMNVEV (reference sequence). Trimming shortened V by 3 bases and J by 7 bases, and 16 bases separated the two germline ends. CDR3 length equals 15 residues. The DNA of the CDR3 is TGTGCCAGCAGTTTTTGGGGACAAAGCACAAATGAGCAGTTCTTC. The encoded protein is CASSFWGQSTNEQFF.

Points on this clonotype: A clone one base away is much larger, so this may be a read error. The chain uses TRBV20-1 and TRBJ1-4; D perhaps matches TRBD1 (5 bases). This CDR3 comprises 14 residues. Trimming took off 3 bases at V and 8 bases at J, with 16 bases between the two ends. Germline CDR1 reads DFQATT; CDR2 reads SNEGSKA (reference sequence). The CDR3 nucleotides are TGCAGTGCTAGTAGCTCAGGGCGGGGAGAAAAACTGTTTTTT. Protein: CSASSSGRGEKLFF.

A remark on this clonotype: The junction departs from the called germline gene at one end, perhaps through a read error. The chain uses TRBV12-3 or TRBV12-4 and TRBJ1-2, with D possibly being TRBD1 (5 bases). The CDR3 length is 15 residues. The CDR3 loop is CASSQLEGLPYGYTF. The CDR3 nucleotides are TGCGCCAGCAGCCAACTAGAGGGACTTCCTTATGGCTACACCTTC.

CDR3 residues: CASSLAVWGSSNTGELFF. CDR3 coding DNA: TGCGCCAGCAGCTTGGCAGTGTGGGGGTCCTCGAACACCGGGGAGCTGTTTTTT. The V gene is TRBV5-1, the J gene TRBJ2-2, with D possibly called TRBD1 or TRBD2 (5 bases each). The V end lost 0 bases, the J end lost 0 bases, and 15 bases lay between the germline ends. The V gene's germline CDR1 is SGHRS and CDR2 YFSETQ. This CDR3 contains 18 residues.

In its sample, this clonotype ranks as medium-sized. The CDR3, as DNA: TGTGCCAGCAGGAGCCCCTTCTCGGGAACTGAAGCTTTCTTT. It is translated as CASRSPFSGTEAFF. The rearrangement links TRBV27 to TRBJ1-1, with D unresolved. The CDR3 sequence is 14 residues long. Trimming left V 6 bases short and J 5 bases short, with 16 bases between. The V gene's germline CDR1 is MNHEY and CDR2 SMNVEV (reference sequence).

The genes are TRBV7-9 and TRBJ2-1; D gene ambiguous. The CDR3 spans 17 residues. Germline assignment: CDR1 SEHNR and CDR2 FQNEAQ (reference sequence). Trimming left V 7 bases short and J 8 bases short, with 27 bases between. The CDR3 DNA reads TGTGCCAGCACCCTAGGCATGAAGGATACGGGTCGCGATGAGCAGTTCTTC. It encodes CASTLGMKDTGRDEQFF.

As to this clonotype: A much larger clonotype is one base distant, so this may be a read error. The CDR3 DNA is TGTGCCTTACGGAGGTTGACAACTAATGAAAAACTGTTTTTT. It translates to CALRRLTTNEKLFF. The chain combines TRBV30 with TRBJ1-4; D not certain. CDR3 length: 14 amino acids. Germline V gene sequence: CDR1 GTSNPN, CDR2 SVGIG (reference sequence). Trimming removed 7 bases from V and 0 bases from J, with 12 bases in between.

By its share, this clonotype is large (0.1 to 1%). The CDR3 here is CASSAGLGTVKEAFF. DNA of the CDR3: TGTGCCAGCAGCGCAGGCCTAGGGACGGTAAAAGAAGCTTTCTTT. The chain employs TRBV5-6 and TRBJ1-1, with D perhaps matching TRBD1 (5 bases). Germline V gene lookup returns CDR1 SGHDT and CDR2 YYEEEE. Deletions cut 4 bases from V and 8 bases from J, with 21 bases between. The CDR3 is 15 amino acids.

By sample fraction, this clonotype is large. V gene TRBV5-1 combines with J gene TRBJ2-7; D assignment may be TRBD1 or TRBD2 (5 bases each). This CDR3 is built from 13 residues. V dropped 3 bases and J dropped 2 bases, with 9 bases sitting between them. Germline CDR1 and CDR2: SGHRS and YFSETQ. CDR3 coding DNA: TGCGCCAGCAGCTCCGGGGCGACCTACGAGCAGTACTTC. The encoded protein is CASSSGATYEQYF.